One sample yielded the 22 T cell receptor beta chains listed below, sequenced in a study of T-cell memory formation after mild COVID-19. One entry per CDR3 protein, called by TCRdb with MiXCR from the 5' RACE reads. The table includes around 260,000 distinct CDR3 sequences, about 16% detected once. The sample was PBMCs or a T cell subset sorted from them (not recorded which). These receptors all stem from a man younger than 35 who had mild COVID-19 (a few samples of this study predate the infection). Cell type and time point are not known.

This sequence joins TRBV5-5 and TRBJ2-7; D unclear. This CDR3 contains 15 residues. Germline V gene sequence: CDR1 SGHKS, CDR2 YYEKEE (reference sequence). V lost 1 base, J lost 6 bases, and 17 bases lay in between. The CDR3 DNA is TGTGCCAGCAGCTTGAGTGTCAGTGGGGTGGGCGAGCAGTACTTC. Its translation: CASSLSVSGVGEQYF.

The rearrangement links TRBV10-1 to TRBJ1-1; possible D gene TRBD1, 5 bases. The V gene's germline CDR1 is WNHNN and CDR2 SYGVQD (reference sequence). V was trimmed by 3 bases and J by 10 bases, leaving 15 bases between them. The CDR3 has 13 residues. CDR3 residues: CASSDSGSGVAFF. CDR3 sequence (DNA): TGCGCCAGCAGTGATTCGGGTTCGGGGGTAGCTTTCTTT.

CDR3 DNA: TGCGCCAGCAGCCCAGGGTCCTCGGATACGCAGTATTTT. Residues: CASSPGSSDTQYF. The gene calls are TRBV5-1 and TRBJ2-3; tentative D call: TRBD1 (5 bases). The CDR3 is 13 amino acids. The V end was cut by 4 bases, the J end by 6 bases, with 12 bases between. Per the germline V gene, CDR1 is SGHRS and CDR2 is YFSETQ.

This clonotype was recorded a few times. The gene calls are TRBV4-1 and TRBJ2-5; tentative D call: TRBD2 (5 bases). The CDR3 loop spans 18 amino acids. V was pared by 1 base and J by 4 bases, with 22 bases between. Looked up from germline, CDR1 is MGHRA and CDR2 is YSYEKL. The CDR3 bases are TGCGCCAGCAGCCAAGGAACGTTTACGGGATCCCTGGGAGAGACCCAGTACTTC. Encoded protein: CASSQGTFTGSLGETQYF.

This clonotype was seen only a few times. The rearrangement uses TRBV7-3 and TRBJ2-3; weak D call: TRBD2 (7 bases). V was pared by 5 bases and J by 5 bases, with 14 bases between. The CDR3 contains 14 residues. Germline V gene lookup returns CDR1 SGHTA and CDR2 FQGTGA. Written as DNA, the CDR3 is TGTGCCAGCAGCCCAATGGGGGGGCAAGATACGCAGTATTTT. It translates to CASSPMGGQDTQYF.

This clonotype occurred a few times. The gene calls are TRBV3-1 and TRBJ2-5; perhaps TRBD2 as D (6 bases). Germline-derived CDR1 and CDR2 are LGHDT and YNNKEL (reference sequence). V was clipped by 0 bases and J by 0 bases, with 11 bases between them. There are 16 residues in the CDR3. CDR3 sequence reads: CASSQETRGYQETQYF. Written as DNA, the CDR3 is TGTGCCAGCAGCCAAGAAACCCGGGGGTACCAAGAGACCCAGTACTTC.

There are many counts of this clonotype. The chain combines TRBV4-3 with TRBJ2-5, with 7 bases identical to TRBD1. The CDR3 has 15 amino acids. V gave up 0 bases and J gave up 5 bases; unmatched junction bases: 6. Looked up from germline, CDR1 is LGHNA and CDR2 is YSLEER. The chain's CDR3 is CASSQDPRGSETQYF. In DNA, the CDR3 is TGCGCCAGCAGCCAAGATCCCAGGGGGAGTGAGACCCAGTACTTC.

The sample holds a few counts of this clonotype. The chain recombines TRBV10-3 with TRBJ2-2; D possibly corresponds to TRBD1 (5 bases). This CDR3 is built from 13 residues. Trimming shortened V by 7 bases and J by 1 base, and 7 bases separated the two germline ends. The germline gives CDR1 ENHRY, CDR2 SYGVKD. The CDR3 spells CAIKTENTGELFF. The CDR3 DNA reads TGTGCCATCAAGACAGAGAACACCGGGGAGCTGTTTTTT.

CDR3 bases: TGTGCCACCGGACTGAACCAAGAGACCCAGTACTTC. Translation: CATGLNQETQYF. The rearrangement uses TRBV15 and TRBJ2-5; possible D gene TRBD2, 5 bases. Germline V CDR1 and CDR2: LNHNV, YYDKDF (reference sequence). The CDR3 is made up of 12 amino acids. The germline V and J ends were trimmed by 8 bases and 0 bases, with 7 bases remaining between them.

The rearrangement joins TRBV12-3 or TRBV12-4 to TRBJ1-1; 11 bases line up with TRBD1. The CDR3 spans 16 residues. The ends lost 0 bases at V and 8 bases at J; junction bases unmatched: 8. CDR3 DNA sequence: TGTGCCAGCAGTTTAGCGTCCGGCGGGACAGGGGGAGAAGCTTTCTTT. Its translation is CASSLASGGTGGEAFF.

Only a few counts were recorded for this clonotype. The J gene is TRBJ2-2, the V gene TRBV6-5, with D perhaps matching TRBD2 (6 bases). The V end was cut by 6 bases, the J end by 4 bases, with 12 bases between. CDR1 is MNHEY and CDR2 is SVGAGI in the germline V gene. The length of the CDR3 is 14 residues. In DNA form, the CDR3 reads TGTGCCAGCAGCCCTCTCGGGGGCACCGGGGAGCTGTTTTTT. Protein sequence: CASSPLGGTGELFF.

The rearrangement uses TRBV4-1 and TRBJ2-3; TRBD1 matches 7 bases. Germline lookup yields CDR1 MGHRA and CDR2 YSYEKL. This CDR3 is 16 amino acids long. V shed 1 base and J 4 bases; nucleotides not matched to a gene: 8. CDR3 DNA sequence: TGCGCCAGCAGCCAAGTGTTCGGACAGGCAGCAGATACGCAGTATTTT. It translates to CASSQVFGQAADTQYF.

The chain carries TRBV4-3 and TRBJ2-1, with D maybe TRBD2 (6 bases). Germline V CDR1 and CDR2: LGHNA, YSLEER. Trimming pared 0 bases from V and 6 bases from J, leaving 18 bases between. CDR3 length: 17 amino acids. CDR3 DNA: TGCGCCAGCAGCCAAGATTATCCCCGGAGTAGCGGCAATGAGCAGTTCTTC. Translating it yields CASSQDYPRSSGNEQFF.

The sample holds a few counts of this clonotype. The V and J genes are TRBV19 and TRBJ1-1; D is perhaps TRBD1 (6 bases). Germline CDR1 reads LNHDA; CDR2 reads SQIVND (reference sequence). V lost 3 bases, J lost 0 bases, and 8 bases lay in between. This CDR3 region has 14 residues. The CDR3 DNA reads as TGTGCCAGTAGTATCTGGGACATGAACACTGAAGCTTTCTTT. It is translated as CASSIWDMNTEAFF.

The rearrangement uses TRBV5-1 and TRBJ1-4; no definite D call. V was shortened by 2 bases and J by 8 bases, with 10 bases between the two germline ends. The germline V gene has CDR1 SGHRS and CDR2 YFSETQ. This CDR3 has 13 residues. DNA for the CDR3: TGCGCCAGCAGCTTTAGTTCGCCCGAAAAACTGTTTTTT. Translating it yields CASSFSSPEKLFF.

The rearrangement joins TRBV3-1 to TRBJ1-3; D is perhaps TRBD1 (5 bases). Germline loops: CDR1 LGHDT, CDR2 YNNKEL (reference sequence). The CDR3 is 16 amino acids. V lost 6 bases and J 1 base, leaving 16 bases between the germline ends. CDR3 DNA sequence: TGTGCCAGCAGACGTACAGGAGACCTTTCTGGAAACACCATATATTTT. Translation gives CASRRTGDLSGNTIYF. Filled out from reference TRBV3-1 and TRBJ1-3, the complete variable domain reads DTAVSQTPKYLVTQMGNDKSIKCEQNLGHDTMYWYKQDSKKFLKIMFSYNNKELIINETVPNRFSPKSPDKAHLNLHINSLELGDSAVYFCASRRTGDLSGNTIYFGEGSWLTVV.

This rearrangement joins TRBV4-1 to TRBJ2-4, with D possibly matching TRBD2 (5 bases). The CDR3 is made up of 13 amino acids. Looked up from germline, CDR1 is MGHRA and CDR2 is YSYEKL. The V end lost 5 bases, the J end lost 1 base, and 6 bases lay between the germline ends. The CDR3 coding sequence is TGCGCCAGCAGCAGGGAGGCCAAAAACATTCAGTACTTC. Translated: CASSREAKNIQYF.

This clonotype has a count of ten or more. V gene TRBV20-1 combines with J gene TRBJ1-4; D might be TRBD1 (5 bases). V was trimmed by 0 bases and J by 8 bases, leaving 13 bases between them. This CDR3 has 14 amino acids. Germline V gene lookup returns CDR1 DFQATT and CDR2 SNEGSKA (reference sequence). This chain's CDR3 is CSARDAGKREKLFF. The CDR3 DNA follows: TGCAGTGCTAGAGATGCAGGGAAGCGAGAAAAACTGTTTTTT.

This clonotype was seen ten or more times. CDR3 residues: CASSVPGEETQYF. The CDR3 DNA follows: TGTGCCAGCAGTGTGCCAGGGGAAGAGACCCAGTACTTC. The chain uses TRBV25-1 and TRBJ2-5, with a possible D match to TRBD1 (6 bases). V lost 4 bases to trimming and J lost 3 bases, with 9 bases between them. The CDR3 is made up of 13 amino acids. The germline V gene has CDR1 MGHDK and CDR2 SYGVNS. The full variable domain, completed using reference TRBV25-1 and TRBJ2-5, is EADIYQTPRYLVIGTGKKITLECSQTMGHDKMYWYQQDPGMELHLIHYSYGVNSTEKGDLSSESTVSRIRTEHFPLTLESARPSHTSQYLCASSVPGEETQYFGPGTRLLVL.

This chain links TRBV2 with TRBJ2-5; 9 nucleotides agree with TRBD2. The germline V gene has CDR1 SNHLY and CDR2 FYNNEI. After removal of 4 bases from V and 1 base from J, the junction contained 4 bases not matched to a gene. The CDR3 totals 15 residues. In DNA form, the CDR3 reads TGTGCCAGCAGTGTAGAGCGGGGGGTCCAAGAGACCCAGTACTTC. Residues: CASSVERGVQETQYF.

This clonotype was picked up many times. V and J are TRBV11-2 and TRBJ2-1; D may be TRBD2 (6 bases). There are 13 residues in the CDR3. V shed 7 bases and J shed 7 bases, with 14 bases lying between them. Germline assignment: CDR1 SGHAT and CDR2 FQNNGV. CDR3 protein: CASTAWGVNEQFF. CDR3 coding DNA: TGTGCCAGCACTGCCTGGGGGGTGAATGAGCAGTTCTTC.

This chain connects TRBV6-4 to TRBJ2-7, with TRBD1 as a possible D gene (8 bases). V lost 7 bases and J 1 base, leaving 14 bases between the germline ends. In germline, CDR1 is MRHNA, CDR2 SNTAGT. This CDR3 is 14 amino acids long. The CDR3 reads CASNGQGGSYEQYV. The CDR3 DNA follows: TGTGCCAGCAATGGACAGGGAGGGTCCTACGAGCAGTACGTC.